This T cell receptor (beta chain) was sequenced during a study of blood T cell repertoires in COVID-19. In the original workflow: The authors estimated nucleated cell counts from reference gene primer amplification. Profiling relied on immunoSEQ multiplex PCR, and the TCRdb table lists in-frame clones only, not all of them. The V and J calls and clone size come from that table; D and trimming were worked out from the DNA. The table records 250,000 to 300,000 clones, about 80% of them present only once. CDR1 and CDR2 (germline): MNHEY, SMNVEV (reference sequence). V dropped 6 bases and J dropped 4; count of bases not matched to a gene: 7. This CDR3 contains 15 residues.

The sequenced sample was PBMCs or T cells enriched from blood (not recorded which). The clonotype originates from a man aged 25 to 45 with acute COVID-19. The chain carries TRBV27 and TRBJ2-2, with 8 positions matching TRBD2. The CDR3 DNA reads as TGTGCCAGCAGCCGTGGACTAGCTCCCACCGGGGAGCTGTTTTTT. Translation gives CASSRGLAPTGELFF.